The text below deals with one TCR beta chain. A much more abundant neighbour one base away suggests this may be a read error. These data originate in a study of chronic HIV infection and antiretroviral therapy. TCRdb called the 5' RACE reads again in MiXCR, with one record for every CDR3 protein. The sample gives 39,000 or so distinct CDR3 sequences, more than 8% of which show up once; 2.9% is in the top ten. The CDR3 runs to 12 residues. Germline V gene data show CDR1 as SGHDN and CDR2 as FVKESK. The clonotype was recovered from an adult who had HIV and had not received antiretroviral therapy, or was an uninfected healthy control (not recorded which). The chain carries TRBV14 and TRBJ1-1; tentative D call: TRBD1 (6 bases). Sample: peripheral blood. The CDR3 protein is CASSERGTETFF. In DNA form, the CDR3 reads TGTGCCAGCAGCGAGAGGGGGACTGAAACTTTCTTT.